The clone carrying this T cell receptor beta chain has more than one count but fewer than ten. Per the authors' pipeline: It was from reference gene primer amplification that nucleated cell counts were estimated. The table came from immunoSEQ multiplex PCR; TCRdb's copy has only in-frame clones and leaves some out. V and J calls and clone size are as listed in that table; D and trimming were resolved from the DNA. Of about 30,000 clones listed, 88% are singletons. This record comes from a study of blood T cell repertoires in COVID-19. Study information: Nucleic acid was either cDNA or gDNA, and it came from T cells, B-cell-depleted T cells, or PBMCs.

The CDR3 extends over 18 amino acids. From germline, CDR1 is MGHRA and CDR2 YSYEKL. V lost 0 bases, J lost 2 bases, and 11 bases stayed unmatched. This TCR derives from a human donor in a cohort sampled during active COVID-19. The specimen sequenced was peripheral blood. This chain connects TRBV4-1 to TRBJ2-3, with 7 bases fitting TRBD1. The CDR3 sequence: CASSQDRGGQGPTDTQYF. DNA for the CDR3: TGCGCCAGCAGCCAAGATAGAGGGGGCCAGGGACCCACAGATACGCAGTATTTT.